A single sample is the source of the 20 T cell receptor beta chains below, sequenced in a study of lymphopenia after photon versus proton radiotherapy. The method was immunoSEQ multiplex PCR; TCRdb's version includes in-frame clones alone and lacks a portion of them. The table includes roughly 150,000 clones, about 85% detected once. This material consisted of peripheral blood, taken from a patient treated with photon-based radiotherapy. These TCRs come from a man aged 50 to 59 with gastric cancer.

The rearrangement uses TRBV18 and TRBJ2-5; tentatively, D is TRBD2 (6 bases). Trimming took 1 base from V and 2 from J, leaving 11 bases between them. The CDR3 runs to 15 residues. Per the germline V gene, CDR1 is KGHSH and CDR2 is LQKENI. In DNA, the CDR3 is TGTGCCAGCTCACCACTAGCGGAGAGTCAAGAGACCCAGTACTTC. It translates to CASSPLAESQETQYF. Supplemented by reference TRBV18 and TRBJ2-5, the full variable domain reads NAGVMQNPRHLVRRRGQEARLRCSPMKGHSHVYWYRQLPEEGLKFMVYLQKENIIDESGMPKERFSAEFPKEGPSILRIQQVVRGDSAAYFCASSPLAESQETQYFGPGTRLLVL.

The chain recombines TRBV19 with TRBJ2-7; 7 nucleotides align to TRBD1. This CDR3 region has 13 residues. Trimming removed 10 bases from V and 5 bases from J; junction bases left unmatched: 11. CDR1 and CDR2 from the germline V gene are LNHDA and SQIVND (reference sequence). In nucleotides, the CDR3 is TGTGCCACCGAGGGACAGCCTGGGAACGAGCAGTACTTC. It codes for CATEGQPGNEQYF. Variable domain in full (rest from reference TRBV19 and TRBJ2-7): DGGITQSPKYLFRKEGQNVTLSCEQNLNHDAMYWYRQDPGQGLRLIYYSQIVNDFQKGDIAEGYSVSREKKESFPLTVTSAQKNPTAFYLCATEGQPGNEQYFGPGTRLTVT.

The chain couples TRBV7-8 to TRBJ1-1, with 7 bases aligning to TRBD1. The CDR3 spans 15 residues. The junction had 16 bases not matched to a gene; V was cut back by 5 bases and J by 10 bases. CDR1 SGHVS and CDR2 FQNEAQ come from the germline V gene. The CDR3 spells CASSRSTGNGLVAFF. CDR3 DNA sequence: TGTGCCAGCAGCCGATCGACAGGGAACGGTTTGGTAGCTTTCTTT.

The chain has TRBV4-3 and TRBJ1-2; TRBD1 matches at 10 bases. Per germline, CDR1 LGHNA and CDR2 YSLEER. V gave up 0 bases and J gave up 5 bases; unmatched junction bases: 9. The CDR3 extends over 17 amino acids. The CDR3: CASSQELRTGGEYGYTF. CDR3 DNA sequence: TGCGCCAGCAGCCAAGAATTACGGACAGGGGGAGAGTATGGCTACACCTTC.

This clone was counted between two and nine times. Other DNA sequences in the sample encode the same CDR3. CDR3 DNA sequence: TGCGCCAGCAGCTTGGAAGGGGGTGGCCAGCCCCAGCATTTT. It specifies CASSLEGGGQPQHF. J is TRBJ1-5 and V is TRBV5-1, with D tentatively TRBD1 (6 bases). The CDR3 totals 14 residues. The germline V and J ends were trimmed by 0 bases and 7 bases, with 11 bases remaining between them. Per germline, CDR1 SGHRS and CDR2 YFSETQ.

This chain uses TRBV7-2 with TRBJ2-5; 7 bases fit TRBD1. CDR1 is SGHTA and CDR2 is FQGNSA in the germline V gene. Trimming at V came to 6 bases and at J to 4 bases, leaving 5 bases not matched to a gene. The CDR3 totals 13 residues. The CDR3 DNA follows: TGTGCCAGCAGATGGGGACAGCTAGAGACCCAGTACTTC. It codes for CASRWGQLETQYF.

The CDR3 coding sequence is TGTGCCAGCAGCTTACTGTACTACGAGCAGTACTTC. Translated: CASSLLYYEQYF. V is TRBV7-9 and J is TRBJ2-7; D call uncertain. The germline gives CDR1 SEHNR, CDR2 FQNEAQ (reference sequence). The V gene lost 2 bases and the J gene lost 3 bases, with 5 bases spanning the gap. This CDR3 region has 12 residues.

J is TRBJ1-1 and V is TRBV27; TRBD1 might be the D (6 bases). V lost 1 base and J 1 base, leaving 7 bases between the germline ends. The CDR3 has 14 residues. CDR1 is MNHEY, CDR2 SMNVEV, per germline (reference sequence). The chain's CDR3 is CASSLWGPNTEAFF. In DNA, the CDR3 is TGTGCCAGCAGTTTATGGGGGCCGAACACTGAAGCTTTCTTT.

V usage is TRBV5-6 and J usage is TRBJ2-7; D call uncertain. CDR1 is SGHDT, CDR2 YYEEEE, per germline. Trimming stripped 2 bases from V and 1 base from J, with 10 bases between. This CDR3 comprises 14 residues. Here the CDR3 reads CASSLLGTSYEQYF. The DNA for the CDR3 is TGTGCCAGCAGCTTACTTGGAACATCCTACGAGCAGTACTTC. Looking up the rest from reference TRBV5-6 and TRBJ2-7 gives the full variable domain: DAGVTQSPTHLIKTRGQQVTLRCSPKSGHDTVSWYQQALGQGPQFIFQYYEEEERQRGNFPDRFSGHQFPNYSSELNVNALLLGDSALYLCASSLLGTSYEQYFGPGTRLTVT.

The gene calls are TRBV19 and TRBJ1-1, with no clear D. Germline values: CDR1 LNHDA, CDR2 SQIVND (reference sequence). The ends were cut back, 5 bases at V and 4 bases at J, with 11 bases in the middle. This CDR3 comprises 13 residues. The CDR3 sequence is CASSLEGSTEAFF. The CDR3 region has the DNA TGTGCCAGTAGTTTGGAGGGAAGCACTGAAGCTTTCTTT.

V usage is TRBV28 and J usage is TRBJ2-3; D gene uncertain. From germline, CDR1 is MDHEN and CDR2 SYDVKM. This CDR3 contains 14 residues. V gave up 6 bases and J gave up 2 bases, with 12 bases separating them. CDR3 sequence: CASRYRALTDTQYF. The CDR3 DNA reads TGTGCCAGCAGGTACCGGGCCCTCACAGATACGCAGTATTTT. The full variable domain, in which reference TRBV28 and TRBJ2-3 provide the parts outside the CDR3, is DVKVTQSSRYLVKRTGEKVFLECVQDMDHENMFWYRQDPGLGLRLIYFSYDVKMKEKGDIPEGYSVSREKKERFSLILESASTNQTSMYLCASRYRALTDTQYFGPGTRLTVL.

The chain joins TRBV5-4 to TRBJ2-6; a possible D gene is TRBD1 (6 bases). Germline V gene data show CDR1 as SGHNT and CDR2 as YYREEE (reference sequence). CDR3 length: 17 amino acids. V lost 4 bases, J lost 0 bases, and 14 bases lay in between. The CDR3 reads CASSGRDKLSGANVLTF. The DNA of the CDR3 is TGTGCCAGCAGCGGCCGGGACAAGCTCTCTGGGGCCAACGTCCTGACTTTC.

The CDR3 protein is CASSETPVGEQYF. CDR3 in DNA: TGCGCCAGCAGTGAGACTCCCGTCGGTGAGCAGTACTTC. The V gene is TRBV10-1, the J gene TRBJ2-7; no clear D gene. The CDR3 loop spans 13 amino acids. V dropped 2 bases and J dropped 7 bases, with 12 bases sitting between them. Germline values: CDR1 WNHNN, CDR2 SYGVQD (reference sequence).

This chain uses TRBV15 with TRBJ2-7; TRBD2 matches at 10 bases. CDR1 is LNHNV and CDR2 is YYDKDF in the germline V gene (reference sequence). V lost 3 bases and J lost 4; bases outside the gene matches: 3. The CDR3 runs to 14 residues. The CDR3 region is CATSSGTSVYEQYF. The DNA for the CDR3 is TGTGCCACCAGCAGCGGGACTAGCGTATACGAGCAGTACTTC.

This chain uses TRBV6-5 with TRBJ1-1; D is uncertain. CDR3 length equals 14 residues. The V gene's germline CDR1 is MNHEY and CDR2 SVGAGI. Trimming left V 0 bases short and J 5 bases short, with 10 bases between. In DNA, the CDR3 is TGTGCCAGCAGTTACTCGAACGGGCAAACTGAAGCTTTCTTT. Its translation is CASSYSNGQTEAFF.

The J gene is TRBJ1-2, the V gene TRBV29-1, with 11 bases aligning to TRBD1. Trimming cost V 2 bases and J 2 bases; bases outside gene matches: 4. This CDR3 is built from 15 residues. Per germline, CDR1 SQVTM and CDR2 ANQGSEA. The CDR3 region has the DNA TGCAGCGTTGAATTGGGACAGGGGGGGAACTATGGCTACACCTTC. Protein: CSVELGQGGNYGYTF.

The J gene is TRBJ2-3, the V gene TRBV6-6; D may correspond to TRBD1 or TRBD2 (7 bases each). Trimming cost V 8 bases and J 5 bases, with 20 bases left between them. CDR1 and CDR2 (germline): MNHNY, SVGAGI (reference sequence). This CDR3 is 15 amino acids long. Here the CDR3 DNA reads TGTGCCAGCTTCCAGGGGGAGGGCCGTGTAGATACGCAGTATTTT. It specifies CASFQGEGRVDTQYF.

V usage is TRBV5-1 and J usage is TRBJ1-2, with D hard to call. Per the germline V gene, CDR1 is SGHRS and CDR2 is YFSETQ. The CDR3 is 13 residues long. Between the trimmed V and J ends, which lost 6 bases and 3 bases, there was a span of 12 bases. This CDR3 reads CASTPVPDYGYTF. The CDR3 bases are TGCGCCAGCACCCCAGTACCCGACTATGGCTACACCTTC.

The rearrangement links TRBV18 to TRBJ2-7, with 9 bases aligning to TRBD1. The V and J ends lost 2 bases and 5 bases, in that order; junction bases with no gene match: 16. The CDR3 length is 18 residues. Germline V CDR1 and CDR2: KGHSH, LQKENI. In DNA form, the CDR3 reads TGTGCCAGCTCACCAAAAGCCTACGGGACAGGGACAGTCAACGAGCAGTACTTC. It encodes CASSPKAYGTGTVNEQYF.

V usage is TRBV18 and J usage is TRBJ1-5; possible D gene TRBD1, 5 bases. Germline CDR1 is KGHSH and CDR2 is LQKENI. Trimming left V 5 bases short and J 2 bases short, with 13 bases between. This CDR3 has 15 amino acids. The CDR3 sequence: CASSTQGGGNQPQHF. For the CDR3, the DNA is TGTGCCAGCTCAACGCAGGGTGGCGGCAATCAGCCCCAGCATTTT. Variable domain in full (rest from reference TRBV18 and TRBJ1-5): NAGVMQNPRHLVRRRGQEARLRCSPMKGHSHVYWYRQLPEEGLKFMVYLQKENIIDESGMPKERFSAEFPKEGPSILRIQQVVRGDSAAYFCASSTQGGGNQPQHFGDGTRLSIL.